This T cell receptor (beta chain) was documented in a study of blood T cell repertoires in COVID-19. In the study overall: The United States, Italy and Spain provided the acute and convalescent COVID-19 samples.

This CDR3 region has 14 residues. The V end lost 2 bases, the J end lost 0 bases, and 7 bases lay between the germline ends. Germline CDR1 reads MNHEY; CDR2 reads SVGEGT. Profiled with immunoSEQ multiplex PCR; TCRdb holds only in-frame clones, not every one. The sample consists of roughly 200,000 clones, 65% to 90% of them appearing once. Enrolled through a virtual design, the participants were between roughly 18 and 95 years of age and came from around 25 US areas. Individuals in the exposed group had encountered a COVID-19 case within 2 weeks preceding study entry. This receptor was taken from a woman under 40 who had been exposed to COVID-19. The chain employs TRBV6-2 or TRBV6-3 and TRBJ1-1, with D uncertain. The sequenced sample was PBMCs or T cells enriched from blood (not recorded which). The CDR3 spells CASSYREVNTEAFF. The CDR3 DNA sequence: TGTGCCAGCAGTTACCGGGAGGTGAACACTGAAGCTTTCTTT.